The clone carrying this T cell receptor (beta chain) was observed a few times. The antigen remains undetermined. The data belong to a study of blood T cells in healthy people across ages. Study outcomes and limitations: TCR beta diversity, measured per million T cells, fell in a roughly linear way with age.

The CDR3 is 16 residues long. Germline V gives CDR1 SEHNR, CDR2 FQNEAQ (reference sequence). Germline trimming cut 5 bases from V and 2 bases from J; bases unmatched to any gene: 8. Sample-barcoded 5' priming and a J-beta primer mix drove a second PCR of roughly 6 to 12 cycles. TCRdb independently ran MiXCR on the 5' RACE reads; one entry per CDR3 protein. Of approximately 900,000 distinct CDR3 sequences in the sample, 25% to 30% were seen once. These sequences were also reported in another study, on T cells of mothers and their children.

This chain connects TRBV7-9 to TRBJ1-2; 10 bases agree with TRBD1. The receptor's source is a woman between 40 and 50 years old in good health. The specimen was blood. CDR3 residues: CASSPSPGQGNYGYTF. DNA for the CDR3: TGTGCCAGCAGCCCTTCCCCGGGACAGGGGAACTATGGCTACACCTTC. Looking up the rest from reference TRBV7-9 and TRBJ1-2 gives the full variable domain: DTGVSQNPRHKITKRGQNVTFRCDPISEHNRLYWYRQTLGQGPEFLTYFQNEAQLEKSRLLSDRFSAERPKGSFSTLEIQRTEQGDSAMYLCASSPSPGQGNYGYTFGSGTRLTVV.